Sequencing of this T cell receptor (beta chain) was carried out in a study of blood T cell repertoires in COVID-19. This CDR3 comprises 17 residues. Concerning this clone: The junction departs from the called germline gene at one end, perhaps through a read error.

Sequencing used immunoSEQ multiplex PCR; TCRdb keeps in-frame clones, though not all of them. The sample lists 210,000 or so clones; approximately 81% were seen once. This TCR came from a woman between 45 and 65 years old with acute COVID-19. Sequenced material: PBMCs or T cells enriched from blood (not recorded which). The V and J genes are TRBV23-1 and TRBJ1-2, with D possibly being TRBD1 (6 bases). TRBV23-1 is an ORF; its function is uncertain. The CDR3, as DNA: TGCGCCAGCAGTCGGACCGCTTCAGGGGCCTCTAACAATGGCTACACCTTC. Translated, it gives CASSRTASGASNNGYTF.